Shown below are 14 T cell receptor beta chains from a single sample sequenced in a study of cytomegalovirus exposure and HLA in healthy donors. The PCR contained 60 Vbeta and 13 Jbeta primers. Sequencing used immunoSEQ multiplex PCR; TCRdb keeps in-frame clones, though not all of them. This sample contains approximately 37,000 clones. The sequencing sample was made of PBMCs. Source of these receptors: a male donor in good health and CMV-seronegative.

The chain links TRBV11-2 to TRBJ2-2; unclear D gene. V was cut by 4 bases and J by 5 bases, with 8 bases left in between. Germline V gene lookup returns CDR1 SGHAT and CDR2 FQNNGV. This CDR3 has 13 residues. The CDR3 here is CASSSEWTGELFF. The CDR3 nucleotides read TGTGCCAGCAGCTCCGAGTGGACCGGGGAGCTGTTTTTT.

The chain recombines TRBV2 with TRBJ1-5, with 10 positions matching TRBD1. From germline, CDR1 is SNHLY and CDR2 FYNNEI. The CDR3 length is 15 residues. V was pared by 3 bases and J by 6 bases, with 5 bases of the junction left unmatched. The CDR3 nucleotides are TGTGCCAGCAGTGAGCGACAGGGGGCCGGTCAGCCCCAGCATTTT. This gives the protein CASSERQGAGQPQHF.

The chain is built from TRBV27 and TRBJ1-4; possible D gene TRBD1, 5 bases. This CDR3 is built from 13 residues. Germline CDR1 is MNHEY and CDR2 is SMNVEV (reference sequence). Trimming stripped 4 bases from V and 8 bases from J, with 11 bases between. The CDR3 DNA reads TGTGCCAGCAGTTCAGGGTTCTGGGAAAAACTGTTTTTT. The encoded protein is CASSSGFWEKLFF.

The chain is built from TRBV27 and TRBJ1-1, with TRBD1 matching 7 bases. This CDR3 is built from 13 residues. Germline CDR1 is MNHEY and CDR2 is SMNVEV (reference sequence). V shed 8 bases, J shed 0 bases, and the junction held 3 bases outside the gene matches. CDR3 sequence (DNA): TGTGCCAGCCGGGACAGCTTGAACACTGAAGCTTTCTTT. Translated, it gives CASRDSLNTEAFF.

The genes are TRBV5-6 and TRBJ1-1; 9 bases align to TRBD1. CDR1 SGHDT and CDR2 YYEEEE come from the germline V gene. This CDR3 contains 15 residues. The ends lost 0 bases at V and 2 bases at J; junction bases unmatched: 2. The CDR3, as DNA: TGTGCCAGCAGCTTGGGGACAGGGGTAAACACTGAAGCTTTCTTT. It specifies CASSLGTGVNTEAFF.

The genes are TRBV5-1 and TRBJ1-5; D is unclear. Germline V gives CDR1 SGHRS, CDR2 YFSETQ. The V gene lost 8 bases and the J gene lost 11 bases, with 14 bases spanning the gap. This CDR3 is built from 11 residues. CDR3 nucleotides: TGCGCCAGGGGCCTCTTCTGGACCCAGCATTTT. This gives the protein CARGLFWTQHF. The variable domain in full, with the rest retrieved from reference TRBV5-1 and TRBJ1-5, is KAGVTQTPRYLIKTRGQQVTLSCSPISGHRSVSWYQQTPGQGLQFLFEYFSETQRNKGNFPGRFSGRQFSNSRSEMNVSTLELGDSALYLCARGLFWTQHFGDGTRLSIL.

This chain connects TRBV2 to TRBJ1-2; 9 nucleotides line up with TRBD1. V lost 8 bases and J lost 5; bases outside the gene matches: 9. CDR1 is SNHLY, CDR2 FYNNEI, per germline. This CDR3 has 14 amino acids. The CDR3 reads CASGRDRDGYGYTF. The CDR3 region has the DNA TGTGCCAGCGGCCGGGACAGGGATGGATATGGCTACACCTTC.

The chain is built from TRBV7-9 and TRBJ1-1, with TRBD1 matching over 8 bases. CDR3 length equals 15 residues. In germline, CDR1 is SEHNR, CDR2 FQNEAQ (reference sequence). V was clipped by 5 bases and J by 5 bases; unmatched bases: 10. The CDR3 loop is CASSARQGRGTEAFF. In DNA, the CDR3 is TGTGCCAGCAGCGCCCGACAGGGGCGGGGAACTGAAGCTTTCTTT. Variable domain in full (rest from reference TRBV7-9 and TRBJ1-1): DTGVSQNPRHKITKRGQNVTFRCDPISEHNRLYWYRQTLGQGPEFLTYFQNEAQLEKSRLLSDRFSAERPKGSFSTLEIQRTEQGDSAMYLCASSARQGRGTEAFFGQGTRLTVV.

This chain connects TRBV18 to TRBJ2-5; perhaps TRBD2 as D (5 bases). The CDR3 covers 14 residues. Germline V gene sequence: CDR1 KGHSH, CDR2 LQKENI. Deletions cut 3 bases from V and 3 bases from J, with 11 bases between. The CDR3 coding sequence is TGTGCCAGCTCACCTTCGGACGGGAAAGAGACCCAGTACTTC. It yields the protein CASSPSDGKETQYF.

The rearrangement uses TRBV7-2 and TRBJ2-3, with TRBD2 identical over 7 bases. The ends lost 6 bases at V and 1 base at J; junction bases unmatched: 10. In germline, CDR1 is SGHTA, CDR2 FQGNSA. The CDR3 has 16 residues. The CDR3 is CASSSGSGLGTDTQYF. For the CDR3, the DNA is TGTGCCAGCAGTAGCGGGTCGGGGCTCGGCACAGATACGCAGTATTTT. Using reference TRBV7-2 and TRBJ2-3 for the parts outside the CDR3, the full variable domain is GAGVSQSPSNKVTEKGKDVELRCDPISGHTALYWYRQSLGQGLEFLIYFQGNSAPDKSGLPSDRFSAERTGGSVSTLTIQRTQQEDSAVYLCASSSGSGLGTDTQYFGPGTRLTVL.

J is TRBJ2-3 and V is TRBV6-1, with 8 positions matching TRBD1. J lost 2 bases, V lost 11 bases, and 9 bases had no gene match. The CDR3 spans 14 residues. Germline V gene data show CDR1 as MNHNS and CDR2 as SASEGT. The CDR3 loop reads CAGRQGPNTDTQYF. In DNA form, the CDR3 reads TGTGCCGGGAGACAGGGGCCCAACACAGATACGCAGTATTTT.

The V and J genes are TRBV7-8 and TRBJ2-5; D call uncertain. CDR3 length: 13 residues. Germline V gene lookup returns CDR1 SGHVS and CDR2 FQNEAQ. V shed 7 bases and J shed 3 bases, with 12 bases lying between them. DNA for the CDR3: TGTGCCAGCAAAGTTTACATGGAAGAGACCCAGTACTTC. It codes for CASKVYMEETQYF. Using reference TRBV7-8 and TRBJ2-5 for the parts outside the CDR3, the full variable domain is GAGVSQSPRYKVAKRGQDVALRCDPISGHVSLFWYQQALGQGPEFLTYFQNEAQLDKSGLPSDRFFAERPEGSVSTLKIQRTQQEDSAVYLCASKVYMEETQYFGPGTRLLVL.

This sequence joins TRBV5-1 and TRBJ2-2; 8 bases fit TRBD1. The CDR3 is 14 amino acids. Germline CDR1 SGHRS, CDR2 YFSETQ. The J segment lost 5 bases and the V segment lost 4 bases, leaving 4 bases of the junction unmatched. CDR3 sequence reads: CASSTWTGTGELFF. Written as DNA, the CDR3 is TGCGCCAGCAGCACCTGGACAGGGACCGGGGAGCTGTTTTTT.

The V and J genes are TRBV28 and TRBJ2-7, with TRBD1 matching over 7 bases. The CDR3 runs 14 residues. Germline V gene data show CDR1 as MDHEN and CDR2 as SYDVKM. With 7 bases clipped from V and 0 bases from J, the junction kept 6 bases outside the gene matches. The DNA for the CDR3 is TGTGCCAGCACCCGACAGGGTAACTCCTACGAGCAGTACTTC. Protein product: CASTRQGNSYEQYF.